The 8 T cell receptor beta chains presented below share a single source sample, sequenced in a study of T cells in Graves' hyperthyroidism and ophthalmopathy. Amplified regions were TCR beta CDR3 sequences from RNA transcripts. RT-PCR in the first round (using the HTBI primer set) targeted the TCR CDR3. TCRdb reprocessed the multiplex PCR reads via MiXCR and lists one record per CDR3 protein. The table lists fewer than 900,000 distinct CDR3 sequences, 18% of them singletons. The sample comprised blood. The receptors shown here come from a woman aged 50 to 60 with Graves' hyperthyroidism that later progressed to Graves' ophthalmopathy.

This clonotype was seen repeatedly, ten times or more. The chain recombines TRBV7-7 with TRBJ2-3; a possible D gene is TRBD1 (5 bases). Germline values: CDR1 SSHAT, CDR2 FNYEAQ (reference sequence). The CDR3 extends over 17 amino acids. The CDR3 nucleotides read TGTGCTAGCCCCCGAATGAAACAGGAGAAGTCCGGAGATACGCAGTATTTT. Protein: CASPRMKQEKSGDTQYF.

This clonotype came up a few times. The chain uses TRBV20-1 and TRBJ1-2; D uncertain. This CDR3 contains 13 residues. The ends were cut back, 1 base at V and 3 bases at J, with 9 bases in the middle. Germline V gene data show CDR1 as DFQATT and CDR2 as SNEGSKA (reference sequence). The CDR3 protein is CSARGQDHYGYTF. The CDR3 DNA reads as TGCAGTGCTAGAGGTCAGGACCACTATGGCTACACCTTC.

This clonotype was recorded many times. The chain has TRBV6-1 and TRBJ1-2, with D hard to call. CDR1 and CDR2 (germline): MNHNS, SASEGT. The CDR3 loop spans 13 amino acids. V dropped 2 bases and J dropped 8 bases, with 12 bases sitting between them. CDR3 region: CASSESGRYGYTF. CDR3 in DNA: TGTGCCAGCAGTGAATCGGGCCGCTACGGCTACACCTTC.

The chain combines TRBV6-1 with TRBJ1-1; the D is unclear. In germline, CDR1 is MNHNS, CDR2 SASEGT. Trimming removed 5 bases from V and 4 bases from J, with 11 bases in between. The CDR3 contains 13 residues. The chain's CDR3 is CASSQLVGTEAFF. CDR3 DNA sequence: TGTGCCAGCAGTCAGCTCGTTGGCACTGAAGCTTTCTTT.

The rearrangement joins TRBV7-9 to TRBJ1-3; D remains unclear. CDR1 and CDR2 (germline): SEHNR, FQNEAQ (reference sequence). The CDR3 length is 15 residues. Trimming cost V 5 bases and J 0 bases, with 11 bases left between them. CDR3 region: CASSPSTVSGNTIYF. The CDR3 DNA follows: TGTGCCAGCAGCCCCTCCACGGTCTCTGGAAACACCATATATTTT.

This clonotype was recorded at least ten times. J is TRBJ2-2 and V is TRBV3-1; D uncertain. V dropped 1 base and J dropped 0 bases, with 6 bases sitting between them. This CDR3 region has 15 residues. The germline V gene encodes CDR1 LGHDT and CDR2 YNNKEL (reference sequence). CDR3 region: CASSQGGPNTGELFF. The CDR3 DNA reads TGTGCCAGCAGCCAAGGCGGCCCGAACACCGGGGAGCTGTTTTTT.

The chain employs TRBV29-1 and TRBJ1-2; 8 bases are a match to TRBD1. Germline trimming cut 5 bases from V and 3 bases from J; bases unmatched to any gene: 5. Germline V gene sequence: CDR1 SQVTM, CDR2 ANQGSEA. This CDR3 has 13 amino acids. The CDR3 DNA is TGCAGCGTTTCACAGGGGGTGGACTATGGCTACACCTTC. The encoded protein is CSVSQGVDYGYTF.

The gene calls are TRBV7-9 and TRBJ2-7; the D is unclear. CDR1 and CDR2 (germline): SEHNR, FQNEAQ (reference sequence). The CDR3 extends over 16 amino acids. Trimming cost V 5 bases and J 9 bases, with 26 bases left between them. CDR3 DNA: TGTGCCAGCAGCACCGGACCGACCGACTTAGATACTGTGCAGTACTTC. Residues: CASSTGPTDLDTVQYF.